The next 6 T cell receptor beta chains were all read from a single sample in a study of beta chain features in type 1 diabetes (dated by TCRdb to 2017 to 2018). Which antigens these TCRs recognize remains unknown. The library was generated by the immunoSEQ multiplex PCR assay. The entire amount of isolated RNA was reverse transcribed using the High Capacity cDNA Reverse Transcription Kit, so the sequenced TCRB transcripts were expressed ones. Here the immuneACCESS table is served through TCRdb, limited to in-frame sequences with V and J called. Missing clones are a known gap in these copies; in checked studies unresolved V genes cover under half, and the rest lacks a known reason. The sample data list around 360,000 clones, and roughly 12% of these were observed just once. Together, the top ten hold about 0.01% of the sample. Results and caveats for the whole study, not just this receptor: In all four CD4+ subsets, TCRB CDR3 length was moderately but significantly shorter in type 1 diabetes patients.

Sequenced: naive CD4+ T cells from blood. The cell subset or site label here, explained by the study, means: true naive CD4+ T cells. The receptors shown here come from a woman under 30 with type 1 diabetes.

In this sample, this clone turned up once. The CDR3, as DNA: TGTGCCTGGAGTAAGGACAGGTCCTTCGAAACTTTCTTT. The encoded protein is CAWSKDRSFETFF. The V gene is TRBV30, the J gene TRBJ1-1, with 7 bases matching TRBD1. Germline CDR1 reads GTSNPN; CDR2 reads SVGIG (reference sequence). The trim removed 2 bases at V and 12 bases at J, leaving 12 bases unmatched. The CDR3 covers 13 residues. Full variable domain (remainder filled in from reference TRBV30 and TRBJ1-1): SQTIHQWPATLVQPVGSPLSLECTVEGTSNPNLYWYRQAAGRGLQLLFYSVGIGQISSEVPQNLSASRPQDRQFILSSKKLLLSDSGFYLCAWSKDRSFETFFGQGTRLTVV.

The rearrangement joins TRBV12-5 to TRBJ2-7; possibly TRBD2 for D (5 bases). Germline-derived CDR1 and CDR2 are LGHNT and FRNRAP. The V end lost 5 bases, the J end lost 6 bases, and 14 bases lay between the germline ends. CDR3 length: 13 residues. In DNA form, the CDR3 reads TGTGCTAGTGGTATCGCACTAGACGGCGAGCAGTACTTC. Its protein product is CASGIALDGEQYF. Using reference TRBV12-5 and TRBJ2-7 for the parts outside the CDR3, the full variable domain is DARVTQTPRHKVTEMGQEVTMRCQPILGHNTVFWYRQTMMQGLELLAYFRNRAPLDDSGMPKDRFSAEMPDATLATLKIQPSEPRDSAVYFCASGIALDGEQYFGPGTRLTVT.

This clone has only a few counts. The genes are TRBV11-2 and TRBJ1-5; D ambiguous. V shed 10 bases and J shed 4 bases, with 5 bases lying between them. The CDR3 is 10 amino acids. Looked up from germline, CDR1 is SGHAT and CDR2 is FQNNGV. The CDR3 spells CANGNQPQHF. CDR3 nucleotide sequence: TGTGCCAACGGGAATCAGCCCCAGCATTTT. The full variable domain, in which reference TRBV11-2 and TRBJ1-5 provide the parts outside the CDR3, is EAGVAQSPRYKIIEKRQSVAFWCNPISGHATLYWYQQILGQGPKLLIQFQNNGVVDDSQLPKDRFSAERLKGVDSTLKIQPAKLEDSAVYLCANGNQPQHFGDGTRLSIL.

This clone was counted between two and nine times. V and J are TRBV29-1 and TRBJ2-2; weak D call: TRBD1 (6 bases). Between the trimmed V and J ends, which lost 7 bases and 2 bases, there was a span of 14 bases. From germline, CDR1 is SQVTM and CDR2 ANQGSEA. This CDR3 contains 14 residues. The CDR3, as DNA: TGCAGCGCCGCCGGGACAACTAACACCGGGGAGCTGTTTTTT. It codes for CSAAGTTNTGELFF.

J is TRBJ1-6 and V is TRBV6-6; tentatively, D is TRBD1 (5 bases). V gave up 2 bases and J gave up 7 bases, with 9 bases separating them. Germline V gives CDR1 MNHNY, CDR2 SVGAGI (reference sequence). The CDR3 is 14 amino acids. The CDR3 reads CASSYRGDNSPLHF. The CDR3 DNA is TGTGCCAGCAGTTACAGGGGCGACAATTCACCCCTCCACTTT.

CDR3 in DNA: TGTGCCAGCAGCTGGGGGACTAGCGGGAGGGACGAGCAGTACTTC. This encodes CASSWGTSGRDEQYF. The rearrangement joins TRBV5-4 to TRBJ2-7; 16 nucleotides line up with TRBD2. The CDR3 contains 15 residues. The J segment lost 5 bases and the V segment lost 3 bases, leaving 2 bases of the junction unmatched. Germline V lookup: CDR1 SGHNT, CDR2 YYREEE (reference sequence).